What follows are 5 T cell receptor beta chains derived from one specimen sequenced in a study of response to subunit inactivated influenza vaccine. TCRdb re-analysed the RT-PCR reads in MiXCR, keeping a single row per CDR3 protein. The data show hundreds of thousands of distinct CDR3 sequences, with less than 15% seen just once and 6.5% to 8% held by the top ten. The sequencing used PBMCs from blood, collected 14 to 15 days before vaccination. Receptor source: a man aged 50 to 60 who received an inactivated influenza vaccine.

The rearrangement uses TRBV29-1 and TRBJ2-1; a possible D gene is TRBD1 (6 bases). V was clipped by 1 base and J by 4 bases, with 8 bases between them. This CDR3 region has 13 residues. The germline gives CDR1 SQVTM, CDR2 ANQGSEA. The CDR3 loop reads CSVEGTEYNEQFF. CDR3 in DNA: TGCAGCGTTGAAGGGACAGAATACAATGAGCAGTTCTTC.

This clonotype was seen more than once but under ten times. The rearrangement joins TRBV12-3 or TRBV12-4 to TRBJ1-2; 9 bases fit TRBD1. The CDR3 covers 16 residues. The junction had 9 bases not matched to a gene; V was cut back by 6 bases and J by 1 base. In nucleotides, the CDR3 is TGTGCCAGCAGCCTTAGTGGGACAGGGCTTAACTATGGCTACACCTTC. This encodes CASSLSGTGLNYGYTF.

CDR3 loop: CASSLDSGTRSFF. The CDR3 bases are TGTGCCAGCAGCTTGGACTCGGGGACTAGGTCGTTCTTC. The chain has TRBV5-4 and TRBJ2-1, with 8 bases fitting TRBD2. V shed 0 bases, J shed 15 bases, and the junction held 8 bases outside the gene matches. CDR1 is SGHNT, CDR2 YYREEE, per germline (reference sequence). The CDR3 length is 13 residues.

The genes are TRBV10-3 and TRBJ2-2; the match to TRBD1 covers 9 bases. The V segment lost 5 bases and the J segment 9 bases; nucleotides outside the gene matches: 10. The CDR3 covers 15 residues. The germline V gene encodes CDR1 ENHRY and CDR2 SYGVKD. The CDR3 DNA reads as TGTGCCATCAGTCAGCCTCCCGGGACAGGGAGGGAGCTGTTTTTT. Its translation: CAISQPPGTGRELFF.

There are a few counts of this clonotype. The rearrangement uses TRBV10-3 and TRBJ2-7; TRBD2 aligns across 12 bases. Per the germline V gene, CDR1 is ENHRY and CDR2 is SYGVKD. The CDR3 is made up of 14 amino acids. After removal of 3 bases from V and 6 bases from J, the junction contained 3 bases not matched to a gene. The CDR3 is CAISDRLAGVEQYF. The CDR3 DNA follows: TGTGCCATCAGTGACCGACTAGCGGGAGTCGAGCAGTACTTC.